The clone carrying this T cell receptor (beta chain) was counted at least ten times. What it binds is unknown. A roughly 9.3 ml volume of fresh peripheral blood provided the PBMCs. In germline, CDR1 is SNHLY, CDR2 FYNNEI. Trimming left V 6 bases short and J 4 bases short, with 15 bases between. This CDR3 spans 14 amino acids. This sample stems from a study of T cells in Graves' hyperthyroidism and ophthalmopathy. What was amplified from RNA transcripts were TCR beta CDR3 regions. Initially, a first-round RT-PCR of the TCR CDR3 employed the HTBI primer set. TCRdb re-analysed the multiplex PCR reads in MiXCR, keeping a single row per CDR3 protein. The sample contains about 410,000 distinct CDR3 sequences, over 12% of which appear only once. Broader study findings: Ophthalmopathy got predicted by the model a median roughly six months before its onset. Ophthalmopathy stood apart from stable hyperthyroidism in a 13 V-J model. Peripheral blood also featured most of the thyroid clonotypes expanded above 0.001.

The chain links TRBV2 to TRBJ1-2; the D is unclear. The sequencing input was blood. The clonotype was recovered from a man aged 18 to 29 with Graves' ophthalmopathy. CDR3: CASSGSLRGYGYTF. CDR3 coding DNA: TGTGCCAGCAGCGGGAGTCTCCGAGGCTATGGCTACACCTTC.